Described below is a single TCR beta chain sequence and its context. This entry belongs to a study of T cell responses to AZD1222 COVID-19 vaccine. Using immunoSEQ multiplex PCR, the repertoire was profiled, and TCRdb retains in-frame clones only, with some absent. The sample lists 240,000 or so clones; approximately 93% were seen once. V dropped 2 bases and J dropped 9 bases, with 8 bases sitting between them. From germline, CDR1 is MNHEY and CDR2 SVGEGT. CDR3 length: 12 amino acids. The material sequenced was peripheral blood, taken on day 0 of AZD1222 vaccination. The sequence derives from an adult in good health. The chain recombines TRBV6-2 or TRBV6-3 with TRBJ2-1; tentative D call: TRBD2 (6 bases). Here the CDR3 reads CASSYDGSEQFF. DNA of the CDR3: TGTGCCAGCAGTTACGACGGGAGTGAGCAGTTCTTC.